This T cell receptor beta chain was recorded in a study of blood T cell repertoires in COVID-19. Produced via immunoSEQ multiplex PCR; TCRdb's table is partial and in-frame only. The sample has roughly 100,000 clones, roughly 87% seen once. V shed 2 bases, J shed 1 base, and the junction held 1 base outside the gene matches. The CDR3 runs to 14 residues. Germline assignment: CDR1 SGHDT and CDR2 YYEEEE. The specimen was peripheral blood. The receptor was isolated from a woman aged 45-59 years with COVID-19, enrolled during active disease. V usage is TRBV5-6 and J usage is TRBJ2-7; 9 bases are a match to TRBD1. The CDR3 nucleotides read TGTGCCAGCAGCTTTGGACAGGGGTCCTACGAGCAGTACTTC. It translates to CASSFGQGSYEQYF.